This T cell receptor beta chain was retrieved from a study of blood T cell repertoires in COVID-19. Generated by immunoSEQ multiplex PCR, the TCRdb table keeps only in-frame clones and is missing some. The sample yields about 160,000 clones, roughly 90% seen once. Germline V lookup: CDR1 SGHNT, CDR2 YYREEE (reference sequence). This CDR3 comprises 16 residues. Trimming cost V 5 bases and J 7 bases, with 21 bases left between them. This clonotype was sampled from a man in his fifties or sixties with acute or convalescent COVID-19. This chain joins TRBV5-4 and TRBJ2-2; D is possibly TRBD2 (6 bases). The specimen sequenced was peripheral blood. Written as DNA, the CDR3 is TGTGCCAGCAGAGACCTTAGCGGAGGGGCCGACGGGGAGCTGTTTTTT. Translating it yields CASRDLSGGADGELFF.